What follows describes a single TCR beta chain. Its antigen is unidentified. This specimen comes from a study of cytomegalovirus exposure and HLA in healthy donors. Whole-study findings and limits: When analyzed later, a missense DCLRE1C variant was found to be linked to TCR beta V- and J-gene trimming. Confirmation in vitro established that a few CMV-associated chains were specific for CMV antigens. There were around 160 TCR beta chains listed as cytomegalovirus-associated.

13 Jbeta primers and 60 Vbeta primers were used for the PCR. The repertoire was sequenced with immunoSEQ multiplex PCR; TCRdb's copy has only in-frame clones and lacks some. The sample lists approximately 200,000 clones; about 81% were seen once. Germline-derived CDR1 and CDR2 are SNHLY and FYNNEI. Trimming took off 6 bases at V and 0 bases at J, with 12 bases between the two ends. The CDR3 contains 15 residues. The chain has TRBV2 and TRBJ1-5; no firm D call. The clonotype was recovered from a woman aged 18 to 35 in good health and CMV-seropositive. What was sequenced was PBMCs. CDR3 in amino acids: CASSDPGYSNQPQHF. The DNA for the CDR3 is TGTGCCAGCAGCGATCCGGGGTATAGCAATCAGCCCCAGCATTTT.